This TCR beta chain was sequenced in a study of T cells in Graves' hyperthyroidism and ophthalmopathy. With duration under 3 months, ophthalmopathy was active: Clinical Activity Score at least 3, NOSPECS at least 4. PBMCs were collected from an approximately 9.3 ml volume of fresh peripheral blood. Overall study results and limits: Ophthalmopathy was told apart from stable hyperthyroidism by a 13 V-J model.

The CDR3 has 15 amino acids. V lost 5 bases and J 0 bases, leaving 14 bases between the germline ends. From germline, CDR1 is SGHTA and CDR2 FQGNSA. What was amplified from RNA transcripts were TCR beta CDR3 regions. The HTBI set primed first-round TCR CDR3 RT-PCR. Each CDR3 protein gets one entry after TCRdb re-called the multiplex PCR reads with MiXCR. The table has some 350,000 distinct CDR3 sequences, approximately 16% seen once. This clonotype was seen repeatedly, ten times or more. Its target is unknown. The sample was blood. The J gene is TRBJ2-7, the V gene TRBV7-2, with D possibly being TRBD2 (5 bases). This TCR was recovered from a woman in her fifties or sixties with Graves' ophthalmopathy. The chain's CDR3 is CASSATSGISYEQYF. The DNA for the CDR3 is TGTGCCAGCAGCGCAACCTCCGGGATCTCCTACGAGCAGTACTTC.